This entry is about one T cell receptor (beta chain). Its cognate antigen is unknown. The record originates from a study of cytomegalovirus exposure and HLA in healthy donors. At the level of the study: Genetic ancestry analysis placed about 84% of the 300 to 400 donors that were genotyped in the Caucasian-associated cluster. Regarding the study as a whole: Analyses of presence/absence relied on an assumption of roughly uniform sequencing depth across donors.

PCR amplification relied on 60 Vbeta primers (plus 13 Jbeta primers). TCRdb's table, derived via immunoSEQ multiplex PCR, lists solely in-frame clones and lacks some. The data hold around 200,000 clones, with around 85% observed a single time. This TCR derives from a man aged 45-65 years in good health and CMV-seronegative. Sequencing input: PBMCs.

CDR3 region: CASSGSHRAGSEAFF. In DNA, the CDR3 is TGTGCCAGCAGTGGGTCCCACAGGGCAGGGTCTGAAGCTTTCTTT. The gene calls are TRBV2 and TRBJ1-1, with TRBD1 as a possible D gene (6 bases). Germline lookup yields CDR1 SNHLY and CDR2 FYNNEI. The CDR3 runs 15 residues. V lost 4 bases and J lost 6, with 18 bases in between.